This T cell receptor beta chain was documented in a study of blood T cell repertoires in COVID-19. A single count supports this clone. The CDR3 runs 17 residues. V was clipped by 8 bases and J by 3 bases, with 25 bases between them. Germline assignment: CDR1 SNHLY and CDR2 FYNNEI. Only in-frame clones appear in the TCRdb table, and some are missing; sequencing was by immunoSEQ multiplex PCR. This sample has around 57,000 clones, with about 86% found just once. The source is a woman older than 75 with active COVID-19. V gene TRBV2 combines with J gene TRBJ1-1; TRBD1 is a possible D gene (6 bases). The sample taken for sequencing was peripheral blood. This CDR3 reads CASAARGGRGGYTEAFF. In nucleotides, the CDR3 is TGTGCCAGCGCAGCTCGAGGGGGAAGAGGAGGTTACACTGAAGCTTTCTTT.